These 18 T cell receptor beta chains were all obtained from the same sample, sequenced in a study of T cell responses to AZD1222 COVID-19 vaccine. Some clones are missing from TCRdb's copy, which holds only in-frame ones; the method was immunoSEQ multiplex PCR. Found here are around 96,000 clones, nearly 90% of them singletons; the top ten hold 2.8%. Sequenced here: peripheral blood, sampled on day 0 of AZD1222 vaccination. These receptors were collected from an adult in good health.

This clone was found once. The chain carries TRBV6-5 and TRBJ1-5, with D maybe TRBD1 (5 bases). V was trimmed by 7 bases and J by 7 bases, leaving 17 bases between them. CDR1 MNHEY and CDR2 SVGAGI come from the germline V gene. This CDR3 comprises 14 residues. The CDR3: CASNLDQGGQPQHF. The DNA of the CDR3 is TGTGCCAGCAACCTGGACCAGGGCGGGCAGCCCCAGCATTTT.

The chain has TRBV7-3 and TRBJ1-5; 9 bases are shared with TRBD1. Germline CDR1 SGHTA, CDR2 FQGTGA. The CDR3 sequence is 18 residues long. Germline trimming cut 4 bases from V and 0 bases from J; bases unmatched to any gene: 10. This CDR3 reads CASSSNRDRVYSNQPQHF. DNA for the CDR3: TGTGCCAGCAGCTCTAACCGGGACAGGGTCTATAGCAATCAGCCCCAGCATTTT. The full variable domain, with the rest looked up from reference TRBV7-3 and TRBJ1-5, is GAGVSQTPSNKVTEKGKYVELRCDPISGHTALYWYRQSLGQGPEFLIYFQGTGAADDSGLPNDRFFAVRPEGSVSTLKIQRTERGDSAVYLCASSSNRDRVYSNQPQHFGDGTRLSIL.

The rearrangement links TRBV25-1 to TRBJ2-7; possible D gene TRBD2, 5 bases. CDR3 length equals 13 residues. In germline, CDR1 is MGHDK, CDR2 SYGVNS. V was pared by 6 bases and J by 2 bases, with 11 bases between. CDR3 loop: CASRDQEAYEQYF. CDR3 nucleotides: TGTGCCAGCAGGGATCAGGAGGCCTACGAGCAGTACTTC.

The chain combines TRBV30 with TRBJ1-1; D is perhaps TRBD1 (5 bases). Trimming took off 4 bases at V and 0 bases at J, with 12 bases between the two ends. Per the germline V gene, CDR1 is GTSNPN and CDR2 is SVGIG (reference sequence). The CDR3 runs 14 residues. CDR3 sequence reads: CAWNPGGLNTEAFF. CDR3 DNA sequence: TGTGCCTGGAACCCTGGGGGTCTGAACACTGAAGCTTTCTTT. Complete variable domain (other parts from reference TRBV30 and TRBJ1-1): SQTIHQWPATLVQPVGSPLSLECTVEGTSNPNLYWYRQAAGRGLQLLFYSVGIGQISSEVPQNLSASRPQDRQFILSSKKLLLSDSGFYLCAWNPGGLNTEAFFGQGTRLTVV.

The V gene is TRBV5-4, the J gene TRBJ1-6; 9 bases are a match to TRBD1. V was clipped by 5 bases and J by 9 bases; unmatched bases: 9. Germline V gene data show CDR1 as SGHNT and CDR2 as YYREEE (reference sequence). The CDR3 spans 15 residues. CDR3 region: CASRLGQGTGSPLHF. CDR3 sequence (DNA): TGTGCCAGCAGGCTGGGACAGGGTACGGGTTCACCCCTCCACTTT.

The chain is built from TRBV6-5 and TRBJ1-1; no reliable D call. Germline V lookup: CDR1 MNHEY, CDR2 SVGAGI. The CDR3 covers 14 residues. Trimming pared 0 bases from V and 1 base from J, leaving 6 bases between. CDR3 sequence reads: CASSYSRTNTEAFF. DNA for the CDR3: TGTGCCAGCAGTTACTCGAGGACGAACACTGAAGCTTTCTTT.

This clone has just a few counts. The chain recombines TRBV10-2 with TRBJ1-2; TRBD1 might be the D (5 bases). Trimming took 5 bases from V and 6 from J, leaving 19 bases between them. CDR1 and CDR2 (germline): WSHSY, SAAADI. There are 15 residues in the CDR3. Here the CDR3 DNA reads TGCGCCAGCAGTAATGACAGAATCTTAAGGAATGGCTACACCTTC. It encodes CASSNDRILRNGYTF.

The chain has TRBV7-9 and TRBJ2-5; D remains unclear. Germline values: CDR1 SEHNR, CDR2 FQNEAQ (reference sequence). This CDR3 is built from 15 residues. The V gene lost 0 bases and the J gene lost 2 bases, with 10 bases spanning the gap. Here the CDR3 DNA reads TGTGCCAGCAGCTTAGCGGGCTGGAGACAAGAGACCCAGTACTTC. It encodes CASSLAGWRQETQYF.

This chain joins TRBV19 and TRBJ2-3; 9 bases map to TRBD2. CDR1 is LNHDA and CDR2 is SQIVND in the germline V gene (reference sequence). V lost 3 bases to trimming and J lost 2 bases; unmatched junction nucleotides: 3. The CDR3 consists of 15 residues. The CDR3 spells CASSIGLANTDTQYF. As DNA, the CDR3 is TGTGCCAGTAGTATCGGACTAGCGAACACAGATACGCAGTATTTT.

The chain is built from TRBV6-2 or TRBV6-3 and TRBJ2-7; TRBD1 matches at 8 bases. After removal of 5 bases from V and 3 bases from J, the junction contained 9 bases not matched to a gene. Germline V gene lookup returns CDR1 MNHEY and CDR2 SVGEGT. This CDR3 region has 15 residues. CDR3 bases: TGTGCCAGCAGTCCCCCGACAGGGGCCAACTACGAGCAGTACTTC. Its protein is CASSPPTGANYEQYF.

This chain joins TRBV6-5 and TRBJ1-1, with TRBD1 as a possible D gene (6 bases). CDR1 is MNHEY and CDR2 is SVGAGI in the germline V gene. The V end was cut by 10 bases, the J end by 7 bases, with 19 bases between. The CDR3 loop spans 13 amino acids. The CDR3 here is CATTQIGQFEAFF. DNA for the CDR3: TGTGCCACAACGCAGATCGGACAGTTTGAAGCTTTCTTT.

The chain links TRBV19 to TRBJ2-2; 7 bases line up with TRBD2. This CDR3 region has 15 residues. Germline CDR1 reads LNHDA; CDR2 reads SQIVND (reference sequence). V dropped 3 bases and J dropped 1; count of bases not matched to a gene: 2. This CDR3 reads CASSITGGNTGELFF. The CDR3 DNA sequence: TGTGCCAGTAGTATCACGGGGGGGAACACCGGGGAGCTGTTTTTT.

The chain carries TRBV6-5 and TRBJ1-5; 7 bases map to TRBD1. This CDR3 is built from 13 residues. Trimming at V came to 7 bases and at J to 4 bases, leaving 4 bases not matched to a gene. CDR1 and CDR2 from the germline V gene are MNHEY and SVGAGI. The CDR3 nucleotides read TGTGCCAGCACCCCGGGACAGAATCAGCCCCAGCATTTT. It is translated as CASTPGQNQPQHF.

The J gene is TRBJ1-5, the V gene TRBV6-6; D gene unclear. The V end was cut by 6 bases, the J end by 9 bases, with 15 bases between. The V gene's germline CDR1 is MNHNY and CDR2 SVGAGI (reference sequence). The length of the CDR3 is 13 residues. Written as DNA, the CDR3 is TGTGCCAGCAGCCCCGGGCCCACACGGCCCCAGCATTTT. It translates to CASSPGPTRPQHF.

The chain uses TRBV9 and TRBJ1-1, with TRBD1 as a possible D gene (6 bases). Germline CDR1 reads SGDLS; CDR2 reads YYNGEE. The CDR3 length is 15 residues. The V end was cut by 3 bases, the J end by 1 base, with 13 bases between. In DNA, the CDR3 is TGTGCCAGCAGCGCCTCAGGGGCCCAGAACACTGAAGCTTTCTTT. It is translated as CASSASGAQNTEAFF.

This CDR3 reads CASSPAGGGASEQFF. The CDR3 region has the DNA TGTGCCAGCAGCCCCGCTGGCGGGGGGGCGAGTGAGCAGTTCTTC. The chain has TRBV7-8 and TRBJ2-1; 9 bases align to TRBD2. This CDR3 has 15 amino acids. CDR1 and CDR2 (germline): SGHVS, FQNEAQ. J gave up 9 bases and V 5 bases, and 11 bases lay outside the gene matches. Full variable domain (remainder filled in from reference TRBV7-8 and TRBJ2-1): GAGVSQSPRYKVAKRGQDVALRCDPISGHVSLFWYQQALGQGPEFLTYFQNEAQLDKSGLPSDRFFAERPEGSVSTLKIQRTQQEDSAVYLCASSPAGGGASEQFFGPGTRLTVL.

The chain is built from TRBV6-1 and TRBJ2-2; perhaps TRBD1 as D (5 bases). Trimming removed 2 bases from V and 9 bases from J, with 16 bases in between. The CDR3 contains 15 residues. The germline CDR1 and CDR2 sequences are MNHNS and SASEGT. The CDR3 protein is CASSELASWGRELFF. The CDR3 DNA reads as TGTGCCAGCAGTGAACTTGCGTCATGGGGCCGGGAGCTGTTTTTT.

V is TRBV6-5 and J is TRBJ1-2; D not resolved. CDR3 length: 11 amino acids. Trimming removed 10 bases at V and 1 base at J, with 7 bases between. Germline CDR1 and CDR2: MNHEY and SVGAGI. This chain's CDR3 is CATESNYGYTF. The CDR3 coding sequence is TGTGCCACCGAAAGTAACTATGGCTACACCTTC.